Each of the 18 T cell receptor beta chains below was sequenced from the same sample in a study of blood T cell repertoires in COVID-19. The data were produced by immunoSEQ multiplex PCR, yet TCRdb's version contains in-frame clones alone and is incomplete. The sample has more than 200,000 clones; around nine tenths are singletons. The sample taken for sequencing was PBMCs or T cells enriched from blood (not recorded which). The receptor source for this set is a woman between 45 and 65 years old who had recovered from COVID-19.

J is TRBJ1-2 and V is TRBV20-1, with 8 bases fitting TRBD1. The germline CDR1 and CDR2 sequences are DFQATT and SNEGSKA (reference sequence). CDR3 size: 14 residues. V was clipped by 3 bases and J by 9 bases; unmatched bases: 12. The CDR3 reads CSASQGTGFRSYTF. The CDR3 region has the DNA TGCAGTGCTAGTCAAGGGACAGGTTTTCGGAGCTACACCTTC.

V gene TRBV19 combines with J gene TRBJ2-1; no reliable D call. V shed 5 bases and J shed 5 bases, with 10 bases lying between them. Germline V gives CDR1 LNHDA, CDR2 SQIVND (reference sequence). The CDR3 contains 13 residues. The CDR3 DNA reads TGTGCCAGTAGTCTGGGCCCCCACAATGAGCAGTTCTTC. As protein: CASSLGPHNEQFF.

This clone was recorded a few times. The chain couples TRBV7-9 to TRBJ1-1; no reliable D call. Germline CDR1 and CDR2: SEHNR and FQNEAQ (reference sequence). CDR3 length equals 13 residues. The V gene lost 0 bases and the J gene lost 11 bases, with 13 bases spanning the gap. CDR3 region: CASSLASGMAAFF. Written as DNA, the CDR3 is TGTGCCAGCAGCTTAGCGTCAGGAATGGCGGCTTTCTTT.

This sequence joins TRBV28 and TRBJ1-1; TRBD1 matches at 7 bases. The germline V gene has CDR1 MDHEN and CDR2 SYDVKM. V was clipped by 5 bases and J by 2 bases; unmatched bases: 11. The CDR3 is 16 residues long. This CDR3 reads CASSVRRWTGNTEAFF. The CDR3 DNA sequence: TGTGCCAGCAGTGTTCGGAGATGGACAGGAAACACTGAAGCTTTCTTT. The full variable domain, completed using reference TRBV28 and TRBJ1-1, is DVKVTQSSRYLVKRTGEKVFLECVQDMDHENMFWYRQDPGLGLRLIYFSYDVKMKEKGDIPEGYSVSREKKERFSLILESASTNQTSMYLCASSVRRWTGNTEAFFGQGTRLTVV.

The chain is built from TRBV11-2 and TRBJ1-2, with D tentatively TRBD1 (6 bases). V lost 5 bases and J lost 4, with 8 bases in between. CDR3 length: 12 amino acids. The germline V gene has CDR1 SGHAT and CDR2 FQNNGV. CDR3 sequence (DNA): TGTGCCAGCAGCGTGGACAGCTATGGCTACACCTTC. Residues: CASSVDSYGYTF.

This clone was seen only once. The chain joins TRBV19 to TRBJ1-4; possible D gene TRBD1, 5 bases. The germline CDR1 and CDR2 sequences are LNHDA and SQIVND (reference sequence). Trimming pared 3 bases from V and 8 bases from J, leaving 7 bases between. This CDR3 spans 12 amino acids. The CDR3 nucleotides are TGTGCCAGTAGTATGCAGGGAGAAAAACTGTTTTTT. It specifies CASSMQGEKLFF.

In nucleotides, the CDR3 is TGCGCCAGCAGCCAACTAGCATCCTCTAGCGGGAGGGCCGCAGATACGCAGTATTTT. This codes for CASSQLASSSGRAADTQYF. The J gene is TRBJ2-3, the V gene TRBV5-1; 12 positions match TRBD2. This CDR3 has 19 amino acids. Per germline, CDR1 SGHRS and CDR2 YFSETQ. V dropped 4 bases and J dropped 4; count of bases not matched to a gene: 16. The full variable domain, rest sourced from reference TRBV5-1 and TRBJ2-3, is KAGVTQTPRYLIKTRGQQVTLSCSPISGHRSVSWYQQTPGQGLQFLFEYFSETQRNKGNFPGRFSGRQFSNSRSEMNVSTLELGDSALYLCASSQLASSSGRAADTQYFGPGTRLTVL.

The chain links TRBV11-3 to TRBJ2-2, with TRBD2 matching over 7 bases. The CDR3 runs to 16 residues. V shed 0 bases, J shed 5 bases, and the junction held 6 bases outside the gene matches. The germline gives CDR1 SGHNT, CDR2 YENEEA. The DNA of the CDR3 is TGTGCCAGCAGCTTAGATCTTGCGGGAGAAACCGGGGAGCTGTTTTTT. It translates to CASSLDLAGETGELFF. Using reference TRBV11-3 and TRBJ2-2 for the parts outside the CDR3, the full variable domain is EAGVVQSPRYKIIEKKQPVAFWCNPISGHNTLYWYLQNLGQGPELLIRYENEEAVDDSQLPKDRFSAERLKGVDSTLKIQPAELGDSAVYLCASSLDLAGETGELFFGEGSRLTVL.

The rearrangement links TRBV5-1 to TRBJ2-7; 7 bases agree with TRBD2. CDR3 length: 17 amino acids. With V trimmed by 1 base and J by 3 bases, 13 bases remained unmatched. The germline V gene encodes CDR1 SGHRS and CDR2 YFSETQ. The CDR3 loop reads CASSLWDLGKRGYEQYF. The CDR3 nucleotides read TGCGCCAGCAGCTTGTGGGACTTAGGCAAGCGGGGCTACGAGCAGTACTTC.

This chain uses TRBV6-5 with TRBJ1-5; D gene unclear. Germline V gene lookup returns CDR1 MNHEY and CDR2 SVGAGI. The CDR3 covers 13 residues. Trimming cost V 6 bases and J 5 bases, with 11 bases left between them. CDR3 region: CASSVNGDQPQHF. CDR3 DNA: TGTGCCAGCAGCGTGAACGGGGATCAGCCCCAGCATTTT.

This clone was seen a handful of times. The genes are TRBV5-4 and TRBJ2-1; no clear D. Germline V gives CDR1 SGHNT, CDR2 YYREEE (reference sequence). Trimming took 0 bases from V and 3 from J, leaving 4 bases between them. The CDR3 loop spans 13 amino acids. Here the CDR3 DNA reads TGTGCCAGCAGCTTGGTCGGCTACAATGAGCAGTTCTTC. The encoded protein is CASSLVGYNEQFF.

The chain links TRBV6-5 to TRBJ1-2, with D perhaps TRBD1 (6 bases). This CDR3 has 12 amino acids. Germline-derived CDR1 and CDR2 are MNHEY and SVGAGI. Trimming cost V 7 bases and J 6 bases, with 12 bases left between them. In DNA form, the CDR3 reads TGTGCCAGCAAGCAGGGGCCGGATGGCTACACCTTC. It encodes CASKQGPDGYTF.

For this clone: Other nucleotide sequences from this sample produce the same CDR3. The rearrangement joins TRBV18 to TRBJ2-7, with TRBD2 as a possible D gene (5 bases). Germline assignment: CDR1 KGHSH and CDR2 LQKENI. Trimming left V 3 bases short and J 0 bases short, with 9 bases between. The CDR3 contains 14 residues. The CDR3 nucleotides are TGTGCCAGCTCACCCCCTGGGAGCTCCTACGAGCAGTACTTC. This codes for CASSPPGSSYEQYF.

This chain joins TRBV10-3 and TRBJ2-3, with D uncertain. Trimming stripped 8 bases from V and 4 bases from J, with 16 bases between. CDR1 is ENHRY, CDR2 SYGVKD, per germline. The CDR3 spans 14 residues. DNA of the CDR3: TGTGCCATCCTATCCCCCGAACGCGCAGATACGCAGTATTTT. Protein product: CAILSPERADTQYF.

The chain uses TRBV29-1 and TRBJ2-1, with 7 bases matching TRBD2. The V segment lost 8 bases and the J segment 4 bases; nucleotides outside the gene matches: 11. The CDR3 extends over 14 amino acids. Germline V lookup: CDR1 SQVTM, CDR2 ANQGSEA. Here the CDR3 reads CSQEIAGLYNEQFF. The CDR3 nucleotides read TGCAGCCAAGAAATAGCGGGCCTATACAATGAGCAGTTCTTC.

This clone occurred once. This chain links TRBV7-9 with TRBJ1-2; a possible D gene is TRBD1 (6 bases). The CDR3 has 17 amino acids. The germline V gene encodes CDR1 SEHNR and CDR2 FQNEAQ (reference sequence). V was shortened by 1 base and J by 5 bases, with 20 bases between the two germline ends. CDR3: CASSLDGWGYREYGYTF. CDR3 coding DNA: TGTGCCAGCAGCTTAGATGGTTGGGGCTACAGGGAATATGGCTACACCTTC.

This chain links TRBV7-9 with TRBJ1-2; D is perhaps TRBD1 (6 bases). The V gene's germline CDR1 is SEHNR and CDR2 FQNEAQ (reference sequence). V was cut by 4 bases and J by 6 bases, with 12 bases left in between. The CDR3 runs to 13 residues. The CDR3 DNA sequence: TGTGCCAGCAGCTGGGGACAAGGAAATGGCTACACCTTC. This codes for CASSWGQGNGYTF.

The chain is built from TRBV5-6 and TRBJ2-7; tentatively, D is TRBD2 (6 bases). The germline V gene has CDR1 SGHDT and CDR2 YYEEEE. The V end lost 2 bases, the J end lost 5 bases, and 20 bases lay between the germline ends. This CDR3 has 16 residues. CDR3 residues: CASSFGVAGSPHEQYF. The CDR3 nucleotides read TGTGCCAGCAGCTTCGGGGTTGCGGGAAGTCCCCACGAGCAGTACTTC.